This TCR beta chain was sequenced during a study of low-dose radiotherapy and immunotherapy resistance in tumors (dated by TCRdb to between 2020 and 2023). With respect to the entire study: Cohort 1 received 0.5 Gy per fraction every 2 weeks, with a prescribed total PTV dose of 6.5 Gy. Patients in Cohort 2 were given 1 Gy per fraction every two weeks, for a total of 13 Gy across 26 weeks. Patients were given nivolumab as a 240 mg flat dose every two weeks and ipilimumab at 1 mg/kg every six weeks, with both drugs delivered intravenously. Every two weeks, patients got intravenous cyclophosphamide at 200 mg/m2, given one day ahead of each radiation and immunotherapy administration. Starting on cycle 1 day 1, patients took 300 mg of aspirin by mouth once a day for four cycles. The trial did not randomize participants into treatment groups. Eight patients were included in the translational analysis: three from the first dose cohort and the first five from the second dose cohort.

Taken with the paper, the label for time point translates to: before trial treatment. The donors took part in RACIN, a single-arm, phase I, dose-escalation trial that combined nivolumab, ipilimumab, aspirin, low-dose cyclophosphamide and low-dose radiotherapy. To be eligible, a patient needed to have an advanced solid tumor that was TIL-negative. This clonotype was found many times. Its antigen remains unidentified. Base qualities are not at hand, and no much larger clone is one base apart. V was cut back by 0 bases and J by 4 bases, leaving a gap of 16 bases between them. The CDR3 measures 17 amino acids from cysteine to phenylalanine. The kept DNA is CDR3 alone, 51 bases in frame from the first base. CDR1 and CDR2 (ENHRY, SYGVKD) derive from the germline V gene. The instrument given in TCRdb is Illumina HiSeq 2500. Superscript III and a set of TRAV- and TRBV-specific primers were used to synthesize first-strand cDNA, so that both TCRalpha and TCRbeta chains were covered. TCRs were amplified for 20 PCR cycles with Phusion, using a constant-region primer paired with the adapter attached to the V primers. Amplification of the isolated mRNA was done with the MessageAmp II aRNA Amplification Kit, which involved an approximately 15-hour in vitro transcription at 37 degrees C. The Dynabeads mRNA DIRECT Purification Kit was used to isolate mRNA for TCR sequencing. Indexed Illumina adapters were added in a second Phusion PCR of approximately 25 cycles, after which AMPure XP beads were used to purify the products. For the original study's pipeline: Using custom Perl scripts, TCR sequences encoding the same protein were pooled, out-of-frame sequences were removed, and the abundance of each clonotype was computed. Any TCR sequence supported by only a single read was excluded from analysis. Repertoire metrics included Shannon entropy, Gini index, clonality, richness, and frequency of TCRs shared between repertoires. TCRdb ran its own pipeline on the public reads, namely fastp trimming at Q25 and MiXCR clone calling, and kept in-frame beta chains. Rows are unified per CDR3 protein, each entry keeping the most common DNA and genes. It is TCRdb's table, rather than the study itself, that gives the V and J calls and clone size. The sample contains about 82,000 distinct CDR3 sequences, about 20% of them found a single time. Of the sample, under 7.5% is held by the ten largest clones.

This specimen consisted of PBMCs, obtained before treatment. The receptor was isolated from a male donor with prostate cancer. Rearrangement joined TRBV10-3 to TRBJ1-3, with no confidently assigned D gene. The bases read TGTGCCATCAGTGAGTCTGGTTCCATCTTGGGAGGAAACACCATATATTTT. Its product reads: CAISESGSILGGNTIYF.